This TCR beta chain came from a study of OX40 agonist ivuxolimab in advanced cancers. Looking at the study overall: Patients were infused with ivuxolimab every 2 weeks at 0.01 to 10 mg/kg. Partial responses were observed in three patients, of whom one had hepatocellular carcinoma and two had cutaneous melanoma.

The CDR3 runs 15 residues. Trimming took 3 bases from V and 4 from J; bases not matched to a gene: 6. Germline V CDR1 and CDR2: MRHNA, SNTAGT. TCRdb's table, derived via immunoSEQ multiplex PCR, lists solely in-frame clones and lacks some. The profile shows about 63,000 clones, roughly nine tenths of them singletons. The J gene is TRBJ2-3, the V gene TRBV6-4; 8 bases match TRBD2. The TCR sequence derives from an adult with an advanced solid tumor such as melanoma, head and neck, liver or kidney cancer. The sample here was CD4+ or CD8+ T cells sorted from blood, taken in a trial of the OX40 agonist ivuxolimab. CDR3 sequence: CASSETAGESDTQYF. CDR3 sequence (DNA): TGTGCCAGCAGTGAAACAGCGGGAGAATCAGATACGCAGTATTTT.